The 20 T cell receptor beta chains given below trace back to one sample, sequenced in a study of cytomegalovirus exposure and HLA in healthy donors. Primers included in the PCR were 60 Vbeta and 13 Jbeta primers. The table came from immunoSEQ multiplex PCR; TCRdb's copy has only in-frame clones and leaves some out. Here the sample spans some 87,000 clones, 62% being singletons. The sequenced material came from PBMCs. These receptors came from a woman between 25 and 40 years old in good health and CMV-seropositive.

The rearrangement uses TRBV15 and TRBJ2-1; 14 positions agree with TRBD2. CDR3 length: 18 amino acids. Germline V gene sequence: CDR1 LNHNV, CDR2 YYDKDF (reference sequence). With V trimmed by 0 bases and J by 8 bases, 9 bases remained unmatched. CDR3 DNA sequence: TGTGCCACCAGCAGAGATACGGGGACTAGCGGGGGTTCGGATGAGCAGTTCTTC. Amino acid sequence: CATSRDTGTSGGSDEQFF.

This clone was seen only once. The chain links TRBV19 to TRBJ1-4, with 9 positions matching TRBD1. The CDR3 has 15 residues. V shed 7 bases, J shed 5 bases, and the junction held 8 bases outside the gene matches. Germline V CDR1 and CDR2: LNHDA, SQIVND (reference sequence). The CDR3 loop reads CASTPRTGENEKLFF. The CDR3 DNA reads as TGTGCCAGTACCCCTAGGACAGGGGAAAATGAAAAACTGTTTTTT.

A word on this clone: The junction departs from germline at one end; a sequencing error may be responsible. This chain connects TRBV27 to TRBJ1-1; tentatively, D is TRBD1 (5 bases). Germline loops: CDR1 MNHEY, CDR2 SMNVEV (reference sequence). CDR3 length equals 16 residues. The CDR3 region has the DNA TGTACCAGCAACTCAATCGGTGGCAGGGTACACACTGAAGCTTTCTTT. Translating gives CTSNSIGGRVHTEAFF.

The chain uses TRBV5-1 and TRBJ2-5; TRBD1 aligns across 8 bases. This CDR3 region has 14 residues. J gave up 4 bases and V 2 bases, and 4 bases lay outside the gene matches. Per the germline V gene, CDR1 is SGHRS and CDR2 is YFSETQ. In DNA, the CDR3 is TGCGCCAGCAGCTTCGGTGGGACAGGAGAGACCCAGTACTTC. It specifies CASSFGGTGETQYF.

The CDR3 loop is CASSGLGNSPLHF. The DNA for the CDR3 is TGTGCCAGCAGTGGACTGGGGAATTCACCCCTCCACTTT. The genes are TRBV6-5 and TRBJ1-6; D gene ambiguous. V gave up 5 bases and J gave up 7 bases, with 9 bases separating them. The CDR3 runs to 13 residues. CDR1 is MNHEY, CDR2 SVGAGI, per germline.

V usage is TRBV6-1 and J usage is TRBJ1-4; D may be TRBD1 (5 bases). The germline V gene encodes CDR1 MNHNS and CDR2 SASEGT. The CDR3 is 14 residues long. The V gene lost 5 bases and the J gene lost 6 bases, with 13 bases spanning the gap. CDR3 region: CASSQGSWDEKLFF. In DNA form, the CDR3 reads TGTGCCAGCAGTCAGGGATCGTGGGATGAAAAACTGTTTTTT.

This clone was counted only a few times. The J gene is TRBJ2-3, the V gene TRBV7-7; 7 bases align to TRBD2. CDR3 length: 16 amino acids. After removal of 1 base from V and 3 bases from J, the junction contained 7 bases not matched to a gene. Germline lookup yields CDR1 SSHAT and CDR2 FNYEAQ (reference sequence). CDR3 in DNA: TGTGCCAGCAGCTTAGGGCGGGGAGGGACGACAGATACGCAGTATTTT. Its translation: CASSLGRGGTTDTQYF.

CDR3 sequence (DNA): TGCGCCAGCAGCTTGGTTTGGGCAGGGTCGGGGGACGAGCAGTACTTC. It translates to CASSLVWAGSGDEQYF. V and J are TRBV5-1 and TRBJ2-7; TRBD2 might be the D (6 bases). The length of the CDR3 is 16 residues. V lost 0 bases and J lost 5, with 18 bases in between. Germline CDR1 reads SGHRS; CDR2 reads YFSETQ. The full variable domain, in which reference TRBV5-1 and TRBJ2-7 provide the parts outside the CDR3, is KAGVTQTPRYLIKTRGQQVTLSCSPISGHRSVSWYQQTPGQGLQFLFEYFSETQRNKGNFPGRFSGRQFSNSRSEMNVSTLELGDSALYLCASSLVWAGSGDEQYFGPGTRLTVT.

On this clone itself: The junction departs from the called germline gene at one end, perhaps through a read error. V usage is TRBV20-1 and J usage is TRBJ2-1; the D is unclear. Germline V gives CDR1 DFQATT, CDR2 SNEGSKA (reference sequence). The CDR3 is 11 residues long. CDR3 residues: CSARSSNEQFF. The CDR3 coding sequence is TGCAGTGCTAGATCCTCCAATGAGCAGTTCTTC.

V usage is TRBV7-9 and J usage is TRBJ2-5; TRBD2 aligns across 7 bases. The CDR3 is made up of 19 amino acids. The trim removed 5 bases at V and 3 bases at J, leaving 21 bases unmatched. Germline V gene lookup returns CDR1 SEHNR and CDR2 FQNEAQ (reference sequence). CDR3 in amino acids: CASSIASGARLGAEETQYF. The CDR3 nucleotides are TGTGCCAGCAGCATCGCTAGCGGCGCGCGACTAGGGGCGGAAGAGACCCAGTACTTC.

The chain carries TRBV18 and TRBJ2-7; 16 positions match TRBD2. V was pared by 3 bases and J by 0 bases, with 5 bases of the junction left unmatched. This CDR3 has 18 amino acids. Germline CDR1 and CDR2: KGHSH and LQKENI. The CDR3 DNA is TGTGCCAGCTCACCGGGACTAGCGGGGGGGTCGGGCTCCTACGAGCAGTACTTC. Translated, it gives CASSPGLAGGSGSYEQYF.

For this clone: Sequence at one end of the junction differs from germline and may be a read error. The chain carries TRBV7-9 and TRBJ1-1, with D uncertain. The CDR3 extends over 14 amino acids. CDR1 is SEHNR, CDR2 FQNEAQ, per germline (reference sequence). CDR3 nucleotides: TGTTCCAGCAGCTTAGCCATCCAGATGATACAGGCTTTCTTT. This translates into CSSSLAIQMIQAFF.

This clone was seen only once. The rearrangement joins TRBV7-8 to TRBJ2-2; the D gene is possibly TRBD1 (7 bases). The CDR3 consists of 15 residues. CDR1 and CDR2 (germline): SGHVS, FQNEAQ. V was cut by 5 bases and J by 4 bases, with 14 bases left in between. This CDR3 is CASSLSGGSTGELFF. DNA for the CDR3: TGTGCCAGCAGCCTATCAGGGGGGTCCACCGGGGAGCTGTTTTTT.

This rearrangement joins TRBV4-1 to TRBJ2-7; TRBD1 aligns across 10 bases. V was pared by 0 bases and J by 2 bases, with 4 bases of the junction left unmatched. This CDR3 spans 16 amino acids. The germline CDR1 and CDR2 sequences are MGHRA and YSYEKL. For the CDR3, the DNA is TGCGCCAGCAGCCAAGACGGGGACAGGGGAACCTACGAGCAGTACTTC. It is translated as CASSQDGDRGTYEQYF.

The chain couples TRBV29-1 to TRBJ2-5; weak D call: TRBD1 (7 bases). CDR1 is SQVTM and CDR2 is ANQGSEA in the germline V gene. This CDR3 has 13 residues. The ends were cut back, 5 bases at V and 5 bases at J, with 15 bases in the middle. CDR3 loop: CSVPSGGGETQYF. In nucleotides, the CDR3 is TGCAGCGTTCCCTCAGGGGGAGGTGAGACCCAGTACTTC.

The chain carries TRBV19 and TRBJ1-2; D might be TRBD1 (5 bases). Germline loops: CDR1 LNHDA, CDR2 SQIVND (reference sequence). The CDR3 length is 14 residues. Trimming shortened V by 3 bases and J by 4 bases, and 12 bases separated the two germline ends. CDR3 protein: CASSMRGGSYGYTF. CDR3 sequence (DNA): TGTGCCAGTAGTATGCGGGGGGGGAGCTATGGCTACACCTTC. The complete variable domain, with remaining parts taken from reference TRBV19 and TRBJ1-2, reads DGGITQSPKYLFRKEGQNVTLSCEQNLNHDAMYWYRQDPGQGLRLIYYSQIVNDFQKGDIAEGYSVSREKKESFPLTVTSAQKNPTAFYLCASSMRGGSYGYTFGSGTRLTVV.

The CDR3 loop is CASSRGGDNYGYTF. CDR3 sequence (DNA): TGTGCCAGCAGCCGGGGGGGAGATAACTATGGCTACACCTTC. The chain has TRBV5-4 and TRBJ1-2, with D perhaps TRBD1 (5 bases). Germline V gives CDR1 SGHNT, CDR2 YYREEE (reference sequence). Between the trimmed V and J ends, which lost 4 bases and 1 base, there was a span of 11 bases. The CDR3 contains 14 residues.

V gene TRBV5-1 combines with J gene TRBJ1-5, with TRBD1 matching 8 bases. This CDR3 is 14 amino acids long. V gave up 2 bases and J gave up 5 bases; unmatched junction bases: 3. Germline CDR1 SGHRS, CDR2 YFSETQ. The CDR3 nucleotides are TGCGCCAGCAGCTTAACAGGGGGTGATCAGCCCCAGCATTTT. It translates to CASSLTGGDQPQHF. Drawing the rest from reference TRBV5-1 and TRBJ1-5, the complete variable domain is KAGVTQTPRYLIKTRGQQVTLSCSPISGHRSVSWYQQTPGQGLQFLFEYFSETQRNKGNFPGRFSGRQFSNSRSEMNVSTLELGDSALYLCASSLTGGDQPQHFGDGTRLSIL.

There are a few counts of this clone. J is TRBJ1-1 and V is TRBV19, with D maybe TRBD1 (5 bases). Germline loops: CDR1 LNHDA, CDR2 SQIVND (reference sequence). There are 13 residues in the CDR3. V gave up 6 bases and J gave up 1 base, with 9 bases separating them. The CDR3 DNA follows: TGTGCCAGTAGGAACAGGCCGAACACTGAAGCTTTCTTT. Residues: CASRNRPNTEAFF. The full variable domain, with the rest looked up from reference TRBV19 and TRBJ1-1, is DGGITQSPKYLFRKEGQNVTLSCEQNLNHDAMYWYRQDPGQGLRLIYYSQIVNDFQKGDIAEGYSVSREKKESFPLTVTSAQKNPTAFYLCASRNRPNTEAFFGQGTRLTVV.

This clone has only a few counts. The chain joins TRBV11-2 to TRBJ2-5; perhaps TRBD1 as D (5 bases). Germline V gives CDR1 SGHAT, CDR2 FQNNGV. The CDR3 has 14 amino acids. Deletions cut 4 bases from V and 4 bases from J, with 13 bases between. The CDR3 sequence: CASSSDPGLETQYF. The DNA for the CDR3 is TGTGCCAGCAGCTCCGATCCAGGGTTAGAGACCCAGTACTTC.